This is a list of T cell receptor beta chains from one sample in a study of cytomegalovirus exposure and HLA in healthy donors. Method: immunoSEQ multiplex PCR; TCRdb's copy keeps in-frame clones and lacks some. The repertoire includes about 150,000 clones, around 75% of them detected once, and less than 10% sits in the top ten. The sequenced sample was PBMCs. These receptors all come from a man in his thirties or forties in good health and CMV-seropositive. Both conserved end residues are part of each CDR3. D genes are given only for firm matches. For some rows the clone size is stated as once, few or many, or as a class when expanded; others skip it.

j_call d_call v_call clone_size cdr3_nt cdr3_aa
TRBJ2-1 TRBD2 TRBV5-4 NA TGTGCCAGCAGCTTGGAACTAGCGGGGGGAATCAATGAGCAGTTCTTC CASSLELAGGINEQFF
TRBJ1-5 NA TRBV5-6 NA TGTGCCAGCAGCCGTACAGGGACAAGGCAGCCCCAGCATTTT CASSRTGTRQPQHF
TRBJ1-1 NA TRBV7-9 NA TGTGCCAGCAGCTTTGGGCCCAACACTGAAGCTTTCTTT CASSFGPNTEAFF
TRBJ2-7 NA TRBV7-7 NA TGTGCTAGCAGCTTAGGAGACGGGTCCTACGAGCAGTACTTC CASSLGDGSYEQYF
TRBJ2-3 NA TRBV19 NA TGTGCCAGTAGTATCGGACAGATCCACACAGATACGCAGTATTTT CASSIGQIHTDTQYF
TRBJ1-3 NA TRBV29-1 NA TGCAGCGTCCTTCTCCGCTCGGGGTCGATAGGAAACACCATATATTTT CSVLLRSGSIGNTIYF
TRBJ1-1 NA TRBV7-3 once TGTGCCAGCAGCTTGGCAGAGAACACTGAAGCTTTCTTT CASSLAENTEAFF
TRBJ1-3 NA TRBV11-3 NA TGTGCCAGCAGCCTGTCCTCTGGAAACACCATATATTTT CASSLSSGNTIYF
TRBJ1-5 NA TRBV13 NA TGTGCCAGCAGCTTTCGTGGGGCCCAGCCCCAGCATTTT CASSFRGAQPQHF
TRBJ2-1 TRBD2 TRBV2 few TGTGCCAGCAGACTAGCGGGAGCCTACAATGAGCAGTTCTTC CASRLAGAYNEQFF
TRBJ1-1 NA TRBV7-2 NA TGTGCCAGCAGCTCCCAGTTCACTGAAGCTTTCTTT CASSSQFTEAFF
TRBJ2-7 NA TRBV29-1 few TGCAGCGTGGAAAACCAGCAGGGCACCTACGAGCAGTACTTC CSVENQQGTYEQYF
TRBJ2-2 NA TRBV5-4 NA TGTGCCAGCAGCTTGTTTCCGGACCGAGGGACCGGGGAGCTGTTTTTT CASSLFPDRGTGELFF
TRBJ2-5 NA TRBV12-5 NA TGTGCTAGTGGTTTGCGAGAGGCCCAGTACTTC CASGLREAQYF
TRBJ1-3 NA TRBV19 NA TGTGCCAGTAGCAGGGACTTAGGCTCGAGCTCTGGAAACACCATATATTTT CASSRDLGSSSGNTIYF
TRBJ2-7 NA TRBV19 few TGTGCCAGTAGTATAGGGACTCGGGGCTCCTACGAGCAGTACTTC CASSIGTRGSYEQYF
TRBJ2-7 TRBD2 TRBV27 NA TGTGCCAGCAGTTTCAGGCTAGCGGGAGCCGGGACCTACGAGCAGTACTTC CASSFRLAGAGTYEQYF
TRBJ2-7 NA TRBV5-1 NA TGCGCCAGCAGCCAGCAGTGGGGCTCCCGCTCCTACGAGCAGTACTTC CASSQQWGSRSYEQYF
TRBJ1-1 NA TRBV29-1 NA TGCAGCGTTCGGGTAAGAACTGAAGCTTTCTTT CSVRVRTEAFF
TRBJ1-1 TRBD1 TRBV30 NA TGTGCCGGGAACAGGGGTTTGAACACTGAAGCTTTCTTT CAGNRGLNTEAFF
TRBJ1-2 TRBD1 TRBV4-2 NA TGTGCCAGCAGCCCCTCCGGGACAGGGGGTGTTGACTATGGCTACACCTTC CASSPSGTGGVDYGYTF
TRBJ1-6 NA TRBV27 NA TGTGCCAGCGCACGGGAGGTCCGCTCCTATAATTCACCCCTCCACTTT CASAREVRSYNSPLHF
TRBJ1-6 NA TRBV30 NA TGTGCCTCTAAGGGGGGGAGGAATTCACCCCTCCACTTT CASKGGRNSPLHF
TRBJ2-3 TRBD2 TRBV29-1 NA TGCAGCGTTGAGCCTCCTTGGGGGGGAGGAGATACGCAGTATTTT CSVEPPWGGGDTQYF
TRBJ2-5 TRBD2 TRBV9 NA TGTGCCAGCAGCGCCGGGATGGCGGGGGTCCAAGAGACCCAGTACTTC CASSAGMAGVQETQYF
TRBJ1-2 TRBD1 TRBV6-5 once TGTGCCAGCACGGGACAGGGGGGCAACTATGGCTACACCTTC CASTGQGGNYGYTF
TRBJ2-1 NA TRBV5-1 once TGCGCCAGCAGATTACAGGTAGACAATGAGCAGTTCTTC CASRLQVDNEQFF
TRBJ2-2 NA TRBV4-1 NA TGCGCCAGCAGCCAAGAGAAGAGGTCTAGCAGGACCGGGGAGCTGTTTTTT CASSQEKRSSRTGELFF
TRBJ2-5 NA TRBV14 NA TGTGCCAGCAGCCTAACAGAATTCCAAGAGACCCAGTACTTC CASSLTEFQETQYF
TRBJ2-7 NA TRBV10-3 NA TGTGCCATCAACGAAGCAGGCGAGCAGTACTTC CAINEAGEQYF
TRBJ2-7 NA TRBV5-1 NA TGCGCCAGCAGCTTGGAGAGGTCTTCCTACGAGCAGTACTTC CASSLERSSYEQYF
TRBJ2-7 NA TRBV7-8 NA TGTGCCAGCAGCTTAGAGGGGACACCCTACGAGCAGTACTTC CASSLEGTPYEQYF
TRBJ2-7 NA TRBV7-3 few TGTGCCAGCAGCACGCCGGAGCGTTTCGACGAGCAGTACTTC CASSTPERFDEQYF
TRBJ2-1 NA TRBV9 NA TGTGCCAGCACCCCGGGCCCGGAGGTCTACAATGAGCAGTTCTTC CASTPGPEVYNEQFF
TRBJ2-7 TRBD1 TRBV19 NA TGTGCCAGTAGTATGATCCCGGGACAGGGAGGCCACGAGCAGTACTTC CASSMIPGQGGHEQYF
TRBJ2-7 TRBD1 TRBV25-1 NA TGTGCCAGCAGTGAGAATTCAGGGGGCTACGAGCAGTACTTC CASSENSGGYEQYF